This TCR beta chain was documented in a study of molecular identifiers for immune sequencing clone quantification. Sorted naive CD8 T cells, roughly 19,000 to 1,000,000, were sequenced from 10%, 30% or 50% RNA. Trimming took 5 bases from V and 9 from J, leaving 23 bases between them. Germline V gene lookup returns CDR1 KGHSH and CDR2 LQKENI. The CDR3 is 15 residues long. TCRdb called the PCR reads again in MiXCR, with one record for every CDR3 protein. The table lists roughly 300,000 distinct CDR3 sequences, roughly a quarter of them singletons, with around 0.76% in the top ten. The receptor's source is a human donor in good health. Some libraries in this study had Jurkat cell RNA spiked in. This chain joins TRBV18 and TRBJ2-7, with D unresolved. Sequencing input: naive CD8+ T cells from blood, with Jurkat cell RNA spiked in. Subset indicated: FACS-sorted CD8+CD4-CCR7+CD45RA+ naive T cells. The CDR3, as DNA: TGTGCCAGCTCAGCGGACGGGCCCGTGGCTTTAGGGCAGTACTTC. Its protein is CASSADGPVALGQYF.